This entry concerns a single T cell receptor (beta chain). The treatment was: some 20 received Ad26.COV2.S at low or high dose, single or two shots; several received placebo; per-sample allocation not given. Samples analyzed were those drawn on day 63 after the first vaccine or placebo injection. Only in-frame clones appear in the TCRdb table, and some are missing; sequencing was by immunoSEQ multiplex PCR. The sample includes 400,000 to 500,000 clones, 88% of them seen just once. This entry belongs to a study of Ad26.COV2.S vaccination and SARS-CoV-2 variants. The clonotype comes from a person between 18 and 65 years old who received the Ad26.COV2.S COVID-19 vaccine or a placebo. This sample comprised peripheral blood, obtained in a trial of Ad26.COV2.S vaccine versus placebo.

The chain's CDR3 is CATSRPGAGMGNTIYF. The DNA for the CDR3 is TGTGCCACCAGCCGGCCGGGGGCAGGTATGGGAAACACCATATATTTT. The rearrangement joins TRBV24-1 to TRBJ1-3, with D perhaps matching TRBD1 (6 bases). In germline, CDR1 is KGHDR, CDR2 SFDVKD. V was cut by 7 bases and J by 4 bases, with 19 bases left in between. The CDR3 length is 16 residues.